These 8 T cell receptor beta chains share one sample of origin, sequenced in a study of T cell responses to AZD1222 COVID-19 vaccine (dated by TCRdb to about 2021). Read against the paper, the sample's time point label means: baseline before first vaccination. The receptor library was made with the immunoSEQ multiplex PCR assay. The table comes from immuneACCESS by way of TCRdb, which keeps in-frame sequences with V and J called. Part of the clones is missing from these tables; in studies checked, under half for an unresolved V gene and the rest for unknown reasons. The sample profile shows about 92,000 clones; 80% to 90% of them were found once. More than 1.5% of the sample is held by the ten biggest clonotypes. Sample: peripheral blood, taken on day 0 of AZD1222 vaccination. These TCRs come from an adult in good health.

This sequence joins TRBV27 and TRBJ2-7; TRBD2 matches 9 bases. The CDR3 sequence is 16 residues long. CDR1 is MNHEY, CDR2 SMNVEV, per germline (reference sequence). J gave up 0 bases and V 3 bases, and 6 bases lay outside the gene matches. The CDR3 DNA follows: TGTGCCAGCAGTTTGGGGAGCGGGGGGTACTCCTACGAGCAGTACTTC. This gives the protein CASSLGSGGYSYEQYF.

The rearrangement links TRBV7-3 to TRBJ1-1; 7 bases are a match to TRBD1. Germline CDR1 SGHTA, CDR2 FQGTGA. The CDR3 consists of 13 residues. Trimming removed 4 bases from V and 5 bases from J; junction bases left unmatched: 4. CDR3 region: CASSSDRETEAFF. The CDR3 nucleotides are TGTGCCAGCAGCTCCGACAGGGAAACTGAAGCTTTCTTT.

The rearrangement links TRBV7-8 to TRBJ1-1; 10 bases map to TRBD1. The germline gives CDR1 SGHVS, CDR2 FQNEAQ. The CDR3 contains 17 residues. Trimming at V came to 0 bases and at J to 4 bases, leaving 8 bases not matched to a gene. The CDR3 sequence: CASSLARTGGLGTEAFF. CDR3 coding DNA: TGTGCCAGCAGCTTAGCGCGGACAGGGGGGTTAGGCACTGAAGCTTTCTTT. Together with reference TRBV7-8 and TRBJ1-1, the CDR3 gives the full variable domain: GAGVSQSPRYKVAKRGQDVALRCDPISGHVSLFWYQQALGQGPEFLTYFQNEAQLDKSGLPSDRFFAERPEGSVSTLKIQRTQQEDSAVYLCASSLARTGGLGTEAFFGQGTRLTVV.

The chain joins TRBV27 to TRBJ1-2; D unclear. This CDR3 is 15 amino acids long. CDR1 MNHEY and CDR2 SMNVEV come from the germline V gene (reference sequence). V gave up 4 bases and J gave up 6 bases, with 18 bases separating them. CDR3 residues: CASSSGPVPKDGYTF. The CDR3 DNA follows: TGTGCCAGCAGTTCTGGGCCTGTCCCAAAGGATGGCTACACCTTC.

The chain links TRBV5-1 to TRBJ1-2; 8 nucleotides line up with TRBD1. The germline V gene has CDR1 SGHRS and CDR2 YFSETQ. Unmatched junction bases numbered 1, after V lost 3 bases and J lost 3 bases. The CDR3 runs 13 residues. CDR3 in DNA: TGCGCCAGCAGCTCGGACAGGGACTATGGCTACACCTTC. Protein product: CASSSDRDYGYTF.

This clone appeared once. The V gene is TRBV24-1, the J gene TRBJ2-3; 11 bases are shared with TRBD1. This CDR3 spans 15 amino acids. Germline trimming cut 9 bases from V and 3 bases from J; bases unmatched to any gene: 7. Germline CDR1 is KGHDR and CDR2 is SFDVKD. CDR3 protein: CATGIGQGATDTQYF. The CDR3 DNA reads as TGTGCCACCGGAATAGGACAGGGGGCAACAGATACGCAGTATTTT.

This chain joins TRBV7-2 and TRBJ2-5; 11 positions agree with TRBD2. This CDR3 is built from 15 residues. The germline CDR1 and CDR2 sequences are SGHTA and FQGNSA. V shed 5 bases and J 5 bases; nucleotides not matched to a gene: 7. CDR3 amino acids: CASSPSSGGSETQYF. Written as DNA, the CDR3 is TGTGCCAGCAGCCCCTCTAGCGGGGGGTCGGAGACCCAGTACTTC.

This chain joins TRBV19 and TRBJ1-4; tentative D call: TRBD1 (5 bases). CDR3 length equals 14 residues. From germline, CDR1 is LNHDA and CDR2 SQIVND (reference sequence). Trimming took 5 bases from V and 4 from J, leaving 11 bases between them. CDR3 nucleotides: TGTGCCAGTAGTGAAGCAGGGAGTAATGAAAAACTGTTTTTT. Encoded protein: CASSEAGSNEKLFF.